This is a list of T cell receptor beta chains from one sample in a study of patients and donors after allogeneic stem cell transplantation. TCRdb called the RT-PCR reads again in MiXCR, with one record for every CDR3 protein. There are 100,000 to 130,000 distinct CDR3 sequences in the sample; over 30% occur only once, and 25% to 35% lies in the top ten. The specimen sequenced was blood, either unsorted or a sorted T cell fraction (not recorded which). The receptors originated from a human donor who was either an allogeneic HSCT recipient or a stem cell or donor lymphocyte infusion donor (not recorded which). It is not recorded whose cells these are; they may come from a transplant donor. The CDR3 runs from the conserved cysteine through the conserved F or W.

V gene	CDR3 protein
TRBV20-1	CSAEGAGGGYTF
TRBV29-1	CSVASRTNEKLFF
TRBV18	CASSPRIAGGASTDTQYF
TRBV28	CASRTPKGSANTGELFF
TRBV15	CATSSLYRGNTGELFF
TRBV7-9	CASSFGQVDTQYF
TRBV5-1	CASSSLSGRVYNEQFF
TRBV28	CASSANPGQGYF
TRBV4-2	CASSQVHNSPLHF
TRBV4-2	CASSHPTGTDGYTF
TRBV20-1	CSARTGGRIGNTEAFF
TRBV4-3	CASSQGLGQGLNQPQHF
TRBV2	CASSERRNEQFF
TRBV28	CASSLSTGELFF
TRBV7-2	CASSPPSELTQYF
TRBV4-3	CASSQSGQDTEAFF
TRBV7-8	CASSLKPSGNTQYF
TRBV12-3/TRBV12-4	CASRPGGPKYNEQFF
TRBV7-2	CASSDRDRGRFKTQYF
TRBV20-1	CSVRAGVQSYNEQFF
TRBV28	CASSGGTSSVNEQFF
TRBV6-6	CASSSRTGGFQPQHF
TRBV7-8	CASSLLPGSSSYNEQFF
TRBV5-6	CASSRGGQTQYF
TRBV6-5	CASSYSGLAASTDTQYF
TRBV27	CASSFSGPAYNEQFF
TRBV12-3/TRBV12-4	CASSLGDYEQYF
TRBV6-5	CASSYGGGAYEQYF
TRBV7-9	CASSLGTSMYNEQFF
TRBV6-5	CASSSRQGTGNTIYF
TRBV20-1	CSAQKTGRHNEQFF
TRBV18	CASSPRQEDTQYF
TRBV20-1	CSAWTPLSTDTQYF
TRBV12-3/TRBV12-4	CASSFQDRGALHF
TRBV20-1	CSARTSWGNYGYTF
TRBV20-1	CSASPWLEQFF
TRBV7-9	CASSFWLQETQYF
TRBV5-1	CASSWTSGRGNEQFF
TRBV4-3	CASSQETGTGVGYTF
TRBV28	CASSLGRREQYF
TRBV27	CASSPPAAGRDINYGYTF
TRBV5-4	CASSLWGSYNEQFF
TRBV6-5	CASSQDRELYTQYF
TRBV7-9	CASTGTSGLQETQYF
TRBV24-1	CATSDFRDRGTGELFF
TRBV15	CATSRDFSGEGNTEAFF
TRBV12-3/TRBV12-4	CASSLGVGYTF
TRBV11-2	CASTPSSSGNTIYF
TRBV14	CASSHRDSYTQYF
TRBV6-6	CASSYSGLAGVSEETQYF
TRBV24-1	CATSARGEQFF
TRBV5-1	CASSLEAGSYEQYF
TRBV9	CASSPGGRPYGYTF
TRBV6-5	CASSYSGLGGEKLFF
TRBV7-9	CASSLAVIMTSPYNEQFF
TRBV7-2	CASRNGLEVEQFF
TRBV20-1	CSARLAYNTGELFF
TRBV29-1	CSVTGHMNTEAFF
TRBV15	CATSRDTVGGEAQETQYF
TRBV11-3	CASSLAWRWELFF